The 17 T cell receptor beta chains presented below share a single source sample, sequenced in a study of blood T cell repertoires in COVID-19. TCRdb's table, derived via immunoSEQ multiplex PCR, lists solely in-frame clones and lacks some. The repertoire holds some 410,000 clones, with 70% to 90% as singletons. What was sequenced was PBMCs or T cells enriched from blood (not recorded which). The receptors were sampled from a woman aged 25 to 45 with acute COVID-19.

The chain carries TRBV13 and TRBJ2-2; TRBD2 agrees at 11 bases. The CDR3 covers 15 residues. V was pared by 5 bases and J by 5 bases, with 4 bases of the junction left unmatched. Germline values: CDR1 PRHDT, CDR2 FYEKMQ (reference sequence). The CDR3 spells CASSSSGGATGELFF. DNA of the CDR3: TGTGCCAGCAGCAGTAGCGGGGGGGCAACCGGGGAGCTGTTTTTT.

The genes are TRBV27 and TRBJ2-3, with TRBD2 as a possible D gene (5 bases). Trimming took off 7 bases at V and 6 bases at J, with 17 bases between the two ends. The CDR3 length is 14 residues. The V gene's germline CDR1 is MNHEY and CDR2 SMNVEV (reference sequence). CDR3 protein: CASKGSRGSDTQYF. The CDR3 DNA reads TGTGCCAGCAAGGGATCCCGAGGGTCGGATACGCAGTATTTT.

The rearrangement links TRBV12-3 or TRBV12-4 to TRBJ2-5; a weak D match, TRBD1 (5 bases). There are 13 residues in the CDR3. V dropped 3 bases and J dropped 4 bases, with 9 bases sitting between them. CDR3 in amino acids: CASSLSQVETQYF. In nucleotides, the CDR3 is TGTGCCAGCAGTTTGTCACAGGTAGAGACCCAGTACTTC.

The gene calls are TRBV10-3 and TRBJ1-5, with D possibly being TRBD1 (5 bases). V was shortened by 4 bases and J by 1 base, with 11 bases between the two germline ends. This CDR3 contains 15 residues. The germline CDR1 and CDR2 sequences are ENHRY and SYGVKD. The CDR3 DNA reads as TGTGCCATCAGTGCGGATTCAGGGAGCAATCAGCCCCAGCATTTT. Translated, it gives CAISADSGSNQPQHF.

The chain links TRBV2 to TRBJ2-1; TRBD2 matches 12 bases. CDR3 size: 15 residues. Trimming cost V 5 bases and J 7 bases; bases outside gene matches: 6. The germline CDR1 and CDR2 sequences are SNHLY and FYNNEI. CDR3 sequence reads: CASSSSGGAGNEQFF. The DNA for the CDR3 is TGTGCCAGCAGTTCTAGCGGGGGGGCAGGGAATGAGCAGTTCTTC.

This clone was counted once. The rearrangement joins TRBV9 to TRBJ2-7; D possibly matches TRBD1 or TRBD2 (6 bases each). Germline CDR1 SGDLS, CDR2 YYNGEE. V was trimmed by 4 bases and J by 3 bases, leaving 14 bases between them. This CDR3 has 14 residues. CDR3 nucleotide sequence: TGTGCCAGCAGCATAGGGGGGCCCCTCTACGAGCAGTACTTC. Protein sequence: CASSIGGPLYEQYF.

About this clone itself: The junction departs from germline at one end; a sequencing error may be responsible. The chain carries TRBV4-1 and TRBJ2-1, with 9 positions matching TRBD1. Germline CDR1 is MGHRA and CDR2 is YSYEKL. This CDR3 has 12 residues. The CDR3 loop is CASSQRRTGVVF. DNA for the CDR3: TGCGCCAGCAGCCAAAGGAGGACAGGGGTGGTCTTC.

This chain links TRBV19 with TRBJ1-6; D is perhaps TRBD1 (5 bases). The CDR3 covers 15 residues. Germline loops: CDR1 LNHDA, CDR2 SQIVND (reference sequence). The V end lost 1 base, the J end lost 7 bases, and 11 bases lay between the germline ends. CDR3 in amino acids: CASSIGGIHNSPLHF. The CDR3 nucleotides read TGTGCCAGTAGTATAGGGGGCATCCACAATTCACCCCTCCACTTT.

The chain couples TRBV19 to TRBJ1-4; D is perhaps TRBD1 (5 bases). CDR3 length: 16 amino acids. Trimming left V 3 bases short and J 7 bases short, with 18 bases between. Germline values: CDR1 LNHDA, CDR2 SQIVND (reference sequence). The CDR3 DNA reads as TGTGCCAGTAGTATTGGTAGGGGCCTCGTCGGTGAAAAACTGTTTTTT. This encodes CASSIGRGLVGEKLFF.

The J gene is TRBJ1-2, the V gene TRBV9, with D possibly matching TRBD1 (6 bases). Germline-derived CDR1 and CDR2 are SGDLS and YYNGEE. V lost 3 bases, J lost 0 bases, and 9 bases lay in between. This CDR3 is built from 14 residues. The CDR3 DNA is TGTGCCAGCAGCGGGTACAGGGCTAACTATGGCTACACCTTC. It encodes CASSGYRANYGYTF.

The J gene is TRBJ1-4, the V gene TRBV11-2; no clear D. CDR1 is SGHAT, CDR2 FQNNGV, per germline. Trimming cost V 4 bases and J 2 bases, with 11 bases left between them. The CDR3 has 15 amino acids. CDR3 nucleotide sequence: TGTGCCAGCAGCTCCGGTTTTGTTACTAATGAAAAACTGTTTTTT. Protein sequence: CASSSGFVTNEKLFF.

V is TRBV12-3 or TRBV12-4 and J is TRBJ2-3, with 7 bases matching TRBD1. The ends lost 6 bases at V and 8 bases at J; junction bases unmatched: 8. The CDR3 is 13 residues long. In DNA, the CDR3 is TGTGCCAGCAGCTCCGACAGGGACCGTACGCAGTATTTT. Encoded protein: CASSSDRDRTQYF.

This chain joins TRBV11-2 and TRBJ2-1; possible D gene TRBD2, 6 bases. CDR1 and CDR2 from the germline V gene are SGHAT and FQNNGV. Trimming removed 4 bases from V and 8 bases from J, with 9 bases in between. The CDR3 has 12 residues. The CDR3 here is CASSSWGDEQFF. In DNA, the CDR3 is TGTGCCAGCAGCTCGTGGGGGGATGAGCAGTTCTTC.

CDR3 sequence: CASRPDSFSPLHF. The CDR3 DNA reads as TGTGCCAGCAGGCCTGACAGTTTCTCACCCCTCCACTTT. The chain carries TRBV6-5 and TRBJ1-6, with TRBD1 as a possible D gene (5 bases). Per the germline V gene, CDR1 is MNHEY and CDR2 is SVGAGI. CDR3 size: 13 residues. V lost 6 bases to trimming and J lost 10 bases, with 13 bases between them.

J is TRBJ2-2 and V is TRBV10-1, with 8 bases matching TRBD1. The CDR3 contains 14 residues. V lost 7 bases and J lost 3; bases outside the gene matches: 4. Germline CDR1 is WNHNN and CDR2 is SYGVQD (reference sequence). For the CDR3, the DNA is TGCGCCAGCAAGGACAGGGAGGACACCGGGGAGCTGTTTTTT. Encoded protein: CASKDREDTGELFF.

V gene TRBV20-1 combines with J gene TRBJ2-3; 11 bases align to TRBD2. The CDR3 is 16 amino acids. V lost 3 bases to trimming and J lost 1 base; unmatched junction nucleotides: 6. CDR1 and CDR2 (germline): DFQATT, SNEGSKA (reference sequence). CDR3 nucleotides: TGCAGTGCTAGTTCTAGCGGGGGGTGGGGCACAGATACGCAGTATTTT. Residues: CSASSSGGWGTDTQYF.

This chain joins TRBV2 and TRBJ1-6, with 7 positions matching TRBD1. Germline CDR1 SNHLY, CDR2 FYNNEI. The junction had 5 bases not matched to a gene; V was cut back by 8 bases and J by 4 bases. The CDR3 totals 14 residues. The CDR3 is CASGLGQYNSPLHF. The CDR3 region has the DNA TGTGCCAGCGGCTTGGGACAGTATAATTCACCCCTCCACTTT.